The 25 T cell receptor beta chains below all came from one sample that was sequenced in a study of early T cells in non-severe SARS-CoV-2 infection. TCRdb re-called the 5' RACE reads through MiXCR, storing one row per CDR3 protein. Altogether fewer than 85,000 distinct CDR3 sequences are present, approximately 9.1% being singletons, with the ten largest covering roughly 4.8%. The sequenced material came from whole blood. The source of these receptors is an adult who was a healthcare worker with PCR-confirmed SARS-CoV-2 infection or an uninfected control (not recorded which).

This clonotype appeared many times. The rearrangement links TRBV18 to TRBJ1-5; TRBD1 is a possible D gene (6 bases). The CDR3 length is 18 residues. The germline gives CDR1 KGHSH, CDR2 LQKENI. Trimming left V 3 bases short and J 0 bases short, with 18 bases between. The DNA for the CDR3 is TGTGCCAGCTCACCCGATCAAAGGGGGAGGAATAGCAATCAGCCCCAGCATTTT. It specifies CASSPDQRGRNSNQPQHF.

This clonotype has ten or more counts. The J gene is TRBJ1-5, the V gene TRBV5-5, with D unresolved. CDR1 SGHKS and CDR2 YYEKEE come from the germline V gene (reference sequence). V was clipped by 1 base and J by 1 base, with 9 bases between them. The CDR3 is 15 amino acids. CDR3 nucleotides: TGTGCCAGCAGCTTGTCGGCCCACAGCAATCAGCCCCAGCATTTT. It yields the protein CASSLSAHSNQPQHF.

The chain has TRBV6-1 and TRBJ2-1, with D possibly matching TRBD2 (6 bases). The CDR3 runs 17 residues. From germline, CDR1 is MNHNS and CDR2 SASEGT. V lost 2 bases to trimming and J lost 2 bases, with 16 bases between them. The CDR3 protein is CASSEPSGLSTYNEQFF. CDR3 DNA sequence: TGTGCCAGCAGTGAACCATCGGGACTCAGTACCTACAATGAGCAGTTCTTC.

The chain employs TRBV7-8 and TRBJ2-5; D might be TRBD2 (6 bases). Germline V gene lookup returns CDR1 SGHVS and CDR2 FQNEAQ. V shed 3 bases and J shed 8 bases, with 19 bases lying between them. There are 15 residues in the CDR3. DNA for the CDR3: TGTGCCAGCAGCTTGGCGGGGCGACTGCAGGGAACCCAGTACTTC. The encoded protein is CASSLAGRLQGTQYF.

This clonotype was seen many times. The genes are TRBV5-8 and TRBJ2-7; no definite D call. In germline, CDR1 is SGHTS, CDR2 YDEGEE. The CDR3 covers 13 residues. Trimming stripped 1 base from V and 3 bases from J, with 8 bases between. Here the CDR3 reads CASSLRPDYEQYF. The CDR3 bases are TGTGCCAGCAGCTTGCGTCCGGACTACGAGCAGTACTTC.

This clonotype has only a few counts. The chain employs TRBV3-1 and TRBJ2-1; D ambiguous. V was shortened by 3 bases and J by 9 bases, with 6 bases between the two germline ends. This CDR3 is built from 11 residues. In germline, CDR1 is LGHDT, CDR2 YNNKEL (reference sequence). CDR3: CASSHGSEQFF. DNA for the CDR3: TGTGCCAGCAGCCACGGCAGTGAGCAGTTCTTC.

The chain uses TRBV12-3 or TRBV12-4 and TRBJ2-3; 9 bases line up with TRBD2. V dropped 5 bases and J dropped 4; count of bases not matched to a gene: 4. This CDR3 has 14 residues. The CDR3 nucleotides are TGTGCCAGCAGTCCGCGGGAGGGTCCAGATACGCAGTATTTT. Its protein product is CASSPREGPDTQYF.

The rearrangement uses TRBV5-4 and TRBJ2-6, with TRBD1 identical over 10 bases. The germline CDR1 and CDR2 sequences are SGHNT and YYREEE (reference sequence). The CDR3 has 17 residues. V gave up 3 bases and J gave up 2 bases; unmatched junction bases: 5. CDR3 coding DNA: TGTGCCAGCAGCTCCGGGACAGGGGCCGCTGGGGCCAACGTCCTGACTTTC. This encodes CASSSGTGAAGANVLTF. The whole variable domain, remainder taken from reference TRBV5-4 and TRBJ2-6, is ETGVTQSPTHLIKTRGQQVTLRCSSQSGHNTVSWYQQALGQGPQFIFQYYREEENGRGNFPPRFSGLQFPNYSSELNVNALELDDSALYLCASSSGTGAAGANVLTFGAGSRLTVL.

This chain links TRBV24-1 with TRBJ2-1; D remains ambiguous. Per germline, CDR1 KGHDR and CDR2 SFDVKD. Trimming shortened V by 0 bases and J by 6 bases, and 11 bases separated the two germline ends. The CDR3 totals 15 residues. This CDR3 reads CATSDLKGPSNEQFF. The DNA of the CDR3 is TGTGCCACCAGTGATTTGAAAGGCCCATCCAATGAGCAGTTCTTC.

This clonotype was found a few times. This chain links TRBV7-9 with TRBJ2-2; 13 nucleotides match TRBD2. CDR3 size: 20 residues. V shed 5 bases, J shed 0 bases, and the junction held 12 bases outside the gene matches. The V gene's germline CDR1 is SEHNR and CDR2 FQNEAQ (reference sequence). Written as DNA, the CDR3 is TGTGCCAGCAGCCTACCCCCGACTAGCGGGAGGCCCGCGAACACCGGGGAGCTGTTTTTT. Residues: CASSLPPTSGRPANTGELFF.

In this sample, this clonotype turned up many times. The chain recombines TRBV5-5 with TRBJ2-3; D call uncertain. Germline CDR1 SGHKS, CDR2 YYEKEE (reference sequence). Trimming took 9 bases from V and 2 from J, leaving 13 bases between them. This CDR3 contains 13 residues. The CDR3 loop reads CATGRGHTDTQYF. CDR3 in DNA: TGTGCCACCGGACGAGGCCACACAGATACGCAGTATTTT.

This clonotype was counted at least ten times. The chain joins TRBV10-3 to TRBJ1-6, with D possibly TRBD1 on 5 matching bases. This CDR3 is 15 amino acids long. V lost 11 bases to trimming and J lost 7 bases, with 21 bases between them. Germline loops: CDR1 ENHRY, CDR2 SYGVKD. The CDR3 region is CASRAKRFINSPLHF. The CDR3 DNA reads as TGTGCCTCCAGGGCTAAAAGGTTCATCAATTCACCCCTCCACTTT.

Many counts were recorded for this clonotype. Written as DNA, the CDR3 is TGTGCCAGCAGGGACAGGGCCAATCAGCCCCAGCATTTT. Its translation is CASRDRANQPQHF. The rearrangement links TRBV6-1 to TRBJ1-5; 8 bases are a match to TRBD1. The germline CDR1 and CDR2 sequences are MNHNS and SASEGT. CDR3 length equals 13 residues. Trimming at V came to 6 bases and at J to 3 bases, leaving 1 base not matched to a gene.

This clonotype occurred a few times. The rearrangement links TRBV20-1 to TRBJ2-2, with TRBD2 identical over 7 bases. The CDR3 is made up of 17 amino acids. Germline V lookup: CDR1 DFQATT, CDR2 SNEGSKA (reference sequence). The V gene end was trimmed by 0 bases and the J gene end by 3 bases; junction bases not matched to a gene: 10. The chain's CDR3 is CSARDPQAGPYTGELFF. The CDR3 DNA sequence: TGCAGTGCTAGAGATCCTCAAGCGGGGCCCTACACCGGGGAGCTGTTTTTT.

This clonotype was detected only a few times. The J gene is TRBJ2-4, the V gene TRBV12-3 or TRBV12-4; D call uncertain. V was cut by 3 bases and J by 2 bases, with 11 bases left in between. CDR3 length equals 15 residues. This chain's CDR3 is CASSLSSETKNIQYF. The CDR3 bases are TGTGCCAGCAGTTTGTCCAGTGAGACCAAAAACATTCAGTACTTC.

This clonotype was recorded at least ten times. The chain links TRBV12-3 or TRBV12-4 to TRBJ2-7; D is ambiguous. V gave up 2 bases and J gave up 7 bases, with 12 bases separating them. This CDR3 has 13 residues. CDR3 bases: TGTGCCAGCAGTTTATCTCCTTCGTGGGAGCAGTACTTC. Translation: CASSLSPSWEQYF.

This clonotype was recorded many times. V is TRBV7-9 and J is TRBJ1-3; D uncertain. Germline V gene sequence: CDR1 SEHNR, CDR2 FQNEAQ (reference sequence). Between the trimmed V and J ends, which lost 7 bases and 0 bases, there was a span of 13 bases. The CDR3 runs 15 residues. CDR3 in amino acids: CASTENTFSGNTIYF. The CDR3 nucleotides read TGTGCCAGCACAGAAAACACCTTCTCTGGAAACACCATATATTTT.

This clonotype was counted a few times. This chain links TRBV3-1 with TRBJ2-5, with a weak D call TRBD2 (6 bases). The germline CDR1 and CDR2 sequences are LGHDT and YNNKEL (reference sequence). This CDR3 has 14 amino acids. V was trimmed by 2 bases and J by 6 bases, leaving 13 bases between them. The CDR3 DNA reads TGTGCCAGCAGCCAACAAGGAGGGGCCCAGACCCAGTACTTC. It is translated as CASSQQGGAQTQYF.

This clonotype was seen at least ten times. The rearrangement uses TRBV5-1 and TRBJ2-1; D unresolved. The CDR3 spans 13 residues. V lost 0 bases and J lost 5, with 6 bases in between. The germline gives CDR1 SGHRS, CDR2 YFSETQ. The DNA of the CDR3 is TGCGCCAGCAGCTTGGCCAGGAACAATGAGCAGTTCTTC. Protein product: CASSLARNNEQFF.

The V and J genes are TRBV28 and TRBJ1-2; a weak D match, TRBD1 (5 bases). From germline, CDR1 is MDHEN and CDR2 SYDVKM. Trimming removed 6 bases from V and 4 bases from J, with 9 bases in between. The CDR3 length is 12 residues. As DNA, the CDR3 is TGTGCCAGCAGAGACAGAAGCTATGGCTACACCTTC. Amino acids: CASRDRSYGYTF.

Turning to this clonotype: Sequence at one end of the junction differs from germline and may be a read error. The chain employs TRBV28 and TRBJ1-1; 7 positions match TRBD1. The CDR3 has 15 amino acids. Germline V gene data show CDR1 as MDHEN and CDR2 as SYDVKM. CDR3 sequence: CVSSSPGQLNTEAFF. CDR3 bases: TGTGTCAGCAGTTCTCCGGGACAGCTGAACACTGAAGCTTTCTTT. Full variable domain (remainder filled in from reference TRBV28 and TRBJ1-1): DVKVTQSSRYLVKRTGEKVFLECVQDMDHENMFWYRQDPGLGLRLIYFSYDVKMKEKGDIPEGYSVSREKKERFSLILESASTNQTSMYLCVSSSPGQLNTEAFFGQGTRLTVV.

The rearrangement joins TRBV28 to TRBJ2-5, with D possibly TRBD2 on 5 matching bases. In germline, CDR1 is MDHEN, CDR2 SYDVKM. The CDR3 consists of 13 residues. The V gene lost 6 bases and the J gene lost 10 bases, with 18 bases spanning the gap. The CDR3 DNA reads as TGTGCCAGCAGCCTCCAACCAGGACTTGGCCAGTACTTC. Its translation is CASSLQPGLGQYF. Full variable domain (remainder filled in from reference TRBV28 and TRBJ2-5): DVKVTQSSRYLVKRTGEKVFLECVQDMDHENMFWYRQDPGLGLRLIYFSYDVKMKEKGDIPEGYSVSREKKERFSLILESASTNQTSMYLCASSLQPGLGQYFGPGTRLLVL.

This clonotype was found a few times. The rearrangement uses TRBV10-3 and TRBJ2-1, with D unresolved. V lost 0 bases to trimming and J lost 3 bases, with 9 bases between them. Germline CDR1 ENHRY, CDR2 SYGVKD. This CDR3 contains 15 residues. The CDR3 reads CAISESLTLYNEQFF. The CDR3 nucleotides read TGTGCCATCAGTGAGTCCCTGACTCTCTACAATGAGCAGTTCTTC.

This clonotype was detected only a few times. The CDR3 is CASSQAGSLTYGYTF. The CDR3 coding sequence is TGTGCCAGCAGCCAAGCGGGCAGCCTTACCTATGGCTACACCTTC. The chain combines TRBV4-2 with TRBJ1-2; D is uncertain. The germline V gene encodes CDR1 LGHNA and CDR2 YNFKEQ. The CDR3 has 15 amino acids. Trimming took 1 base from V and 4 from J, leaving 13 bases between them.

A few counts support this clonotype. The genes are TRBV7-2 and TRBJ2-2, with D hard to call. Trimming shortened V by 2 bases and J by 8 bases, and 3 bases separated the two germline ends. The CDR3 loop spans 11 amino acids. Germline V gene lookup returns CDR1 SGHTA and CDR2 FQGNSA. The CDR3 nucleotides read TGTGCCAGCAGCTTAATGGGGGAGCTGTTTTTT. Its translation: CASSLMGELFF.